One TCR beta chain is described in this entry. Its antigen is not identified. The sample originates from a study of blood T cells in healthy people across ages. Study-wide points: A conclusive naive versus antigen-experienced comparison was prevented by the unsorted PBMCs.

The authors ran a second PCR of about 6 to 12 cycles using a sample-barcoded 5' primer and a J-beta primer mix. MiXCR was run by TCRdb on the 5' RACE reads, yielding one entry per CDR3 protein. The data contain over 1,500,000 distinct CDR3 sequences, approximately 40% of them singletons. V dropped 5 bases and J dropped 4 bases, with 14 bases sitting between them. Germline CDR1 is MNHEY and CDR2 is SMNVEV (reference sequence). This CDR3 has 15 residues. The clonotype was recovered from a human donor in good health. The rearrangement joins TRBV27 to TRBJ2-2; D may be TRBD2 (5 bases). The sample comprised blood. As DNA, the CDR3 is TGTGCCAGCAGTCATAATTGGGCGGGCACCGGGGAGCTGTTTTTT. Translating gives CASSHNWAGTGELFF.